This TCR beta chain appears in the sequencing data of a study of T cell changes during pregnancy in multiple sclerosis. Using immunoSEQ multiplex PCR, the repertoire was profiled, and TCRdb retains in-frame clones only, with some absent. The table includes 20,000 to 25,000 clones, about 93% detected once. The CDR3 length is 14 residues. The V gene's germline CDR1 is MNHEY and CDR2 SVGAGI. Between the trimmed V and J ends, which lost 2 bases and 2 bases, there was a span of 8 bases. Sequenced here: CD8+ T cells from peripheral blood mononuclear cells, sampled in the third trimester of pregnancy. The TCR originated in a female donor with multiple sclerosis, enrolled in a pregnancy study. J is TRBJ2-3 and V is TRBV6-5; D unresolved. The CDR3 DNA reads as TGTGCCAGCAGTTACGGGCTCTACACAGATACGCAGTATTTT. Its protein product is CASSYGLYTDTQYF.